This entry concerns a single TCR beta chain. The clone's antigen remains unknown. No qualities accompany the bases; no much larger clone lies one base away. From its cysteine to its phenylalanine, the CDR3 spans 15 amino acids. Solely the CDR3 DNA is kept, with 45 bases framed from the first base. Based on the germline V gene, the CDR1 and CDR2 sequences are LGHNA and YSLEER. These data belong to a study of STAT5B mutations in CD4+ large granular lymphocyte leukemia (dated 2022 in TCRdb). For the wider study: Among the healthy controls, the CDR3 'QG' motif was associated with a particular HLA allele. The study compared the TCRbeta repertoires of patients with CD4+ T-cell large granular lymphocyte leukemia against the TCRbeta repertoires of healthy blood donors. Flow cytometry on FACSCanto II or FACSVerse showed that the purified fractions were more than 95% pure among lymphocytes. Overall study results and their limits: CD4-sorted patient repertoires appeared more clonal than healthy CD4+ repertoires, and this difference persisted after removing the putative leukemic clones. The data were not HLA-matched, and the higher clonality in CD4+ T-LGLL than in CD8+ T-LGLL could be due to the relatively small sample size. Each patient's main leukemic clonotypes were private, but approximately 25% of these clonotypes showed up at low frequency in the non-leukemic repertoires of other patients. Enrichment of TRBV06-family usage was observed among the top patient clones (8/27) relative to healthy controls (2/35).

The immunoSEQ assay at survey resolution was used to sequence TCRbeta rearrangements from genomic DNA. As for the original processing: In the TCR sequencing data, the lowest productive clonotype frequency that could be detected was 2.59 x 10-5. Only productive TCRbeta rearrangements, meaning sequences that were complete and in-frame, were kept for the analyses. Sample clonality was computed as Simpson clonality in the immunoSEQ Analyzer version 3.0. Based on frequency, clones were grouped as very rare, small, medium, large (1-20%) or hyperexpanded (>20%). Generation probabilities were estimated with OLGA 1.2.3, V-gene circos plots were made with VDJtools, specificities were searched in VDJdb, and CDR3 motifs were identified with GLIPH. Sourced from immuneACCESS, this table was stored by TCRdb with only in-frame sequences that have V and J called. A share of the clones is absent; for the studies checked, an unresolved V gene accounts for under half, and the remainder has no known explanation. V and J calls plus clone size are reproduced from that table; the DNA served to infer D and trimming. This sample gives roughly 40,000 clones in total; about four fifths of them show up just once. The ten largest clones add up to 3.6% of the sample.

The healthy controls were around 40 blood donors, and the buffy coats of these donors were supplied by the Finnish Red Cross blood service. All TCR-sequenced material derived from peripheral blood: patient blood samples and healthy donor buffy coats. Peripheral blood mononuclear cells were isolated by Ficoll-Hypaque gradient centrifugation. CD4+ cells were magnetically purified from the buffy coats of healthy controls. Genomic DNA was extracted using the Gentra Puregene Cell and Tissue kit, and a Qubit 2.0 fluorometer was used to quantify it. The chain is encoded by TRBV4-3 joined to TRBJ2-5; the D gene assignment is ambiguous. The J call may be faulty, since TRBJ2-7 better matches the DNA end. Sequencing was performed on CD4+ T cells from blood buffy coats. The sequence came from a human donor in good health. CDR3 protein: CASSPTENSSGEQYF. DNA sequence: TGCGCCAGCAGCCCCACAGAGAACAGTTCAGGCGAGCAGTACTTC.